This T cell receptor beta chain comes out of a study of shared clonotypes between healthy human individuals. As for this clone: Different DNA sequences within this sample yield the same CDR3.

Measured with immunoSEQ multiplex PCR; TCRdb has only the in-frame clones, and not every one. This sample has about 1 million clones, with 70% to 80% found just once. The CDR3 covers 13 residues. Germline CDR1 is KGHSH and CDR2 is LQKENI. Trimming pared 0 bases from V and 5 bases from J, leaving 8 bases between. V usage is TRBV18 and J usage is TRBJ2-7; D may be TRBD2 (5 bases). The sequenced sample consisted of memory CD4+ T cells sorted from blood. As to subset: CD45RA-negative fraction. This TCR was sampled from a man aged 18 to 30 in good health. Here the CDR3 reads CASSPPAGDEQYF. DNA for the CDR3: TGTGCCAGCTCACCACCGGCCGGGGACGAGCAGTACTTC.